One and the same sample provided the 22 T cell receptor beta chains below, sequenced in a study of T cell responses to AZD1222 COVID-19 vaccine. Data came from immunoSEQ multiplex PCR; TCRdb stores just in-frame clones and leaves some out. The sample holds fewer than 100,000 clones, approximately 81% seen once. The source was peripheral blood, collected on day 0 of AZD1222 vaccination. These receptors were taken from an adult in good health.

The chain combines TRBV7-3 with TRBJ1-1; D possibly corresponds to TRBD1 (5 bases). The CDR3 contains 14 residues. Trimming stripped 5 bases from V and 4 bases from J, with 14 bases between. Per germline, CDR1 SGHTA and CDR2 FQGTGA. For the CDR3, the DNA is TGTGCCAGCAGCGAAACATCAGGGCGCACTGAAGCTTTCTTT. This codes for CASSETSGRTEAFF.

The rearrangement uses TRBV3-1 (or the pseudogene TRBV3-2) and TRBJ2-2, with 8 positions matching TRBD1. With V trimmed by 0 bases and J by 2 bases, 5 bases remained unmatched. Germline V gene data show CDR1 as LGHDT and CDR2 as YNNKEL (reference sequence). The CDR3 runs 17 residues. The CDR3 DNA reads as TGTGCCAGCAGCCAAGACCCGGCAGGGGGCAACACCGGGGAGCTGTTTTTT. Its protein is CASSQDPAGGNTGELFF.

The V and J genes are TRBV3-1 (or the pseudogene TRBV3-2) and TRBJ2-1, with D possibly being TRBD2 (6 bases). The V gene lost 1 base and the J gene lost 5 bases, with 12 bases spanning the gap. From germline, CDR1 is LGHDT and CDR2 YNNKEL (reference sequence). CDR3 size: 15 residues. CDR3 bases: TGTGCCAGCAGCCAAGGTAGCGGAGAAAACAATGAGCAGTTCTTC. Encoded protein: CASSQGSGENNEQFF.

The V and J genes are TRBV2 and TRBJ1-2, with 10 bases matching TRBD1. Germline CDR1 SNHLY, CDR2 FYNNEI. The V and J ends lost 9 bases and 1 base, in that order; junction bases with no gene match: 5. The CDR3 runs 14 residues. The CDR3: CASRDRGGNYGYTF. CDR3 bases: TGTGCCAGTCGGGACAGGGGAGGTAACTATGGCTACACCTTC. Using reference TRBV2 and TRBJ1-2 for the parts outside the CDR3, the full variable domain is EPEVTQTPSHQVTQMGQEVILRCVPISNHLYFYWYRQILGQKVEFLVSFYNNEISEKSEIFDDQFSVERPDGSNFTLKIRSTKLEDSAMYFCASRDRGGNYGYTFGSGTRLTVV.

The gene calls are TRBV19 and TRBJ2-5; tentatively, D is TRBD2 (5 bases). The germline V and J ends were trimmed by 4 bases and 2 bases, with 8 bases remaining between them. The CDR3 runs to 13 residues. Per germline, CDR1 LNHDA and CDR2 SQIVND (reference sequence). The CDR3 spells CASSRGLQETQYF. The CDR3 DNA sequence: TGTGCCAGTAGTAGAGGGTTGCAAGAGACCCAGTACTTC.

A few counts support this clone. V usage is TRBV28 and J usage is TRBJ1-5; D may be TRBD1 (6 bases). V was shortened by 7 bases and J by 1 base, with 14 bases between the two germline ends. CDR3 length equals 15 residues. The V gene's germline CDR1 is MDHEN and CDR2 SYDVKM. The CDR3: CASTFTGASNQPQHF. The CDR3 bases are TGTGCCAGCACCTTTACGGGGGCCAGCAATCAGCCCCAGCATTTT.

This clone has only one observation. The chain combines TRBV7-8 with TRBJ1-3; D gene unclear. The CDR3 sequence is 14 residues long. The V end was cut by 2 bases, the J end by 2 bases, with 7 bases between. Germline CDR1 is SGHVS and CDR2 is FQNEAQ. The CDR3 is CASSLSGTGNTIYF. The CDR3 bases are TGTGCCAGCAGCTTATCGGGGACTGGAAACACCATATATTTT.

This chain uses TRBV12-3 or TRBV12-4 with TRBJ1-6, with D unresolved. The CDR3 has 13 residues. The ends were cut back, 6 bases at V and 13 bases at J, with 16 bases in the middle. CDR3 in DNA: TGTGCCAGCAGCCCCCTAGGGTTGGACCCCCTCCACTTT. Its translation: CASSPLGLDPLHF.

V is TRBV7-9 and J is TRBJ1-3; D is ambiguous. The CDR3 spans 14 residues. V lost 1 base, J lost 3 bases, and 7 bases lay in between. The germline V gene encodes CDR1 SEHNR and CDR2 FQNEAQ (reference sequence). The DNA of the CDR3 is TGTGCCAGCAGCTTAGGAGGTTTTGGAAACACCATATATTTT. This translates into CASSLGGFGNTIYF.

This chain connects TRBV15 to TRBJ1-5; tentative D call: TRBD1 (6 bases). Germline assignment: CDR1 LNHNV and CDR2 YYDKDF (reference sequence). The length of the CDR3 is 13 residues. The V gene lost 6 bases and the J gene lost 4 bases, with 10 bases spanning the gap. The CDR3 nucleotides read TGTGCCACCAGGGGGGCTTGGAATCAGCCCCAGCATTTT. This sequence encodes CATRGAWNQPQHF.

The chain links TRBV28 to TRBJ1-2; unclear D gene. Germline V gives CDR1 MDHEN, CDR2 SYDVKM. This CDR3 comprises 13 residues. V lost 6 bases and J 3 bases, leaving 11 bases between the germline ends. The CDR3 DNA follows: TGTGCCAGCAGCAACGACAACTACTATGGCTACACCTTC. This sequence encodes CASSNDNYYGYTF.

The chain has TRBV6-4 and TRBJ2-3; 11 bases fit TRBD2. The CDR3 is 15 residues long. The germline V gene has CDR1 MRHNA and CDR2 SNTAGT. J was trimmed by 2 bases and V by 11 bases; bases with no gene match: 9. CDR3: CASRASGGFTDTQYF. The DNA of the CDR3 is TGTGCCTCCCGAGCTAGCGGGGGGTTCACAGATACGCAGTATTTT.

The chain has TRBV30 and TRBJ1-4; weak D call: TRBD1 (5 bases). The V gene's germline CDR1 is GTSNPN and CDR2 SVGIG (reference sequence). V lost 1 base to trimming and J lost 6 bases, with 9 bases between them. The CDR3 length is 13 residues. Here the CDR3 reads CAWSGGTHEKLFF. CDR3 DNA sequence: TGTGCCTGGAGTGGCGGGACCCATGAAAAACTGTTTTTT.

V usage is TRBV5-5 and J usage is TRBJ2-3; D possibly corresponds to TRBD2 (5 bases). The length of the CDR3 is 14 residues. From germline, CDR1 is SGHKS and CDR2 YYEKEE (reference sequence). The V gene lost 1 base and the J gene lost 2 bases, with 8 bases spanning the gap. CDR3 sequence reads: CASSLTGYTDTQYF. CDR3 nucleotides: TGTGCCAGCAGCTTGACGGGGTACACAGATACGCAGTATTTT. Drawing the rest from reference TRBV5-5 and TRBJ2-3, the complete variable domain is DAGVTQSPTHLIKTRGQQVTLRCSPISGHKSVSWYQQVLGQGPQFIFQYYEKEERGRGNFPDRFSARQFPNYSSELNVNALLLGDSALYLCASSLTGYTDTQYFGPGTRLTVL.

The CDR3 bases are TGTGCCACGGGAAGACAGGAGAACACTGAAGCTTTCTTT. Residues: CATGRQENTEAFF. The rearrangement uses TRBV6-6 and TRBJ1-1, with D possibly matching TRBD1 (6 bases). The CDR3 contains 13 residues. CDR1 is MNHNY and CDR2 is SVGAGI in the germline V gene (reference sequence). V lost 10 bases, J lost 1 base, and 13 bases lay in between.

The chain employs TRBV3-1 (or the pseudogene TRBV3-2) and TRBJ2-7; 14 bases map to TRBD2. The CDR3 contains 18 residues. V dropped 4 bases and J dropped 0; count of bases not matched to a gene: 8. Per the germline V gene, CDR1 is LGHDT and CDR2 is YNNKEL (reference sequence). The CDR3 DNA reads as TGTGCCAGCAGCCTACAACCGGGACTAGCGGGGGTCTCCTACGAGCAGTACTTC. Protein product: CASSLQPGLAGVSYEQYF.

V is TRBV10-3 and J is TRBJ1-2; D gene unclear. With 2 bases removed from V and 1 base from J, the gap between germline ends came to 5 bases. In germline, CDR1 is ENHRY, CDR2 SYGVKD. CDR3 length: 13 residues. As DNA, the CDR3 is TGTGCCATCAGTGAGACCCGTAACTATGGCTACACCTTC. Amino acid sequence: CAISETRNYGYTF.

This clone occurred a few times. The gene calls are TRBV5-1 and TRBJ2-1, with TRBD1 matching over 8 bases. The V gene end was trimmed by 0 bases and the J gene end by 4 bases; junction bases not matched to a gene: 0. CDR3 length: 14 amino acids. CDR1 and CDR2 from the germline V gene are SGHRS and YFSETQ. In DNA form, the CDR3 reads TGCGCCAGCAGCTTGGGGGACAGGTACAATGAGCAGTTCTTC. Encoded protein: CASSLGDRYNEQFF.

This rearrangement joins TRBV10-3 to TRBJ2-2; TRBD1 agrees at 8 bases. Germline trimming cut 10 bases from V and 4 bases from J; bases unmatched to any gene: 5. CDR1 is ENHRY and CDR2 is SYGVKD in the germline V gene. The CDR3 covers 13 residues. The CDR3, as DNA: TGTGCCACCGCGACAGGGGTCACCGGGGAGCTGTTTTTT. This sequence encodes CATATGVTGELFF.

The chain employs TRBV11-2 and TRBJ1-1; D perhaps matches TRBD1 (6 bases). Per germline, CDR1 SGHAT and CDR2 FQNNGV. The CDR3 has 12 amino acids. V was trimmed by 4 bases and J by 8 bases, leaving 11 bases between them. The chain's CDR3 is CASSSTGTEAFF. The CDR3 nucleotides read TGTGCCAGCAGCTCGACCGGGACAGAAGCTTTCTTT.

The rearrangement links TRBV20-1 to TRBJ1-3; D is unclear. Germline lookup yields CDR1 DFQATT and CDR2 SNEGSKA (reference sequence). V was clipped by 6 bases and J by 4 bases, with 4 bases between them. The CDR3 covers 10 residues. The CDR3 region has the DNA TGCAGTGCCCTAGGAAACACCATATATTTT. It specifies CSALGNTIYF.

The chain combines TRBV27 with TRBJ2-3; possible D gene TRBD2, 6 bases. The V gene lost 6 bases and the J gene lost 7 bases, with 26 bases spanning the gap. The CDR3 consists of 17 residues. Germline CDR1 and CDR2: MNHEY and SMNVEV (reference sequence). The CDR3 region is CASRRKLGLSKLNTQYF. The CDR3 DNA reads TGTGCCAGCAGACGAAAATTGGGACTTTCTAAATTAAATACGCAGTATTTT.